The rows below give T cell receptor beta chains drawn from one sample of a study of radiotherapy plus CTLA-4 blockade in lung cancer. Generated by immunoSEQ multiplex PCR, the TCRdb table keeps only in-frame clones and is missing some. The sample carries 51,000 or so clones, 60% to 80% recorded once. Material: peripheral blood, obtained from a patient treated with radiotherapy plus ipilimumab. The origin of the receptors is a human donor with non-small cell lung cancer who had stable disease on radiotherapy plus ipilimumab. CDR3s include the opening cysteine and the closing phenylalanine or tryptophan. Fields, in order: CDR3 DNA, CDR3 protein, V gene, clone size, J gene, D gene. D genes are given only for firm matches. Expanded clones get a size class; other rows say once, few or many, or leave the size out.

CDR3nt: TGTGCCAGCAGCCCCCGGAGAGGGTACTATGGCTACACCTTC; CDR3aa: CASSPRRGYYGYTF; v_gene: TRBV7-9; abundance: NA; j_gene: TRBJ1-2; d_gene: NA
CDR3nt: TGCAGCGGCGGAAAGGGACAGGGGCTTGAAGCTTTCTTT; CDR3aa: CSGGKGQGLEAFF; v_gene: TRBV29-1; abundance: NA; j_gene: TRBJ1-1; d_gene: TRBD1
CDR3nt: TGTGCCAGCTCCGAACAGAAGGGCAATTCACCCCTCCACTTT; CDR3aa: CASSEQKGNSPLHF; v_gene: TRBV6-1; abundance: few; j_gene: TRBJ1-6; d_gene: NA
CDR3nt: TGTGCCAGTAGTACCCGGGAGGGGATCCCGGGAAGCTCCTACAATGAGCAGTTCTTC; CDR3aa: CASSTREGIPGSSYNEQFF; v_gene: TRBV19; abundance: NA; j_gene: TRBJ2-1; d_gene: TRBD2
CDR3nt: TGTGCCAGCAGTCGGCGGCGTGACAGGGACGCTGAAGCTTTCTTT; CDR3aa: CASSRRRDRDAEAFF; v_gene: TRBV6-1; abundance: few; j_gene: TRBJ1-1; d_gene: TRBD1
CDR3nt: TGCGCCAGCAGCCAAGCCTACGGGGGGGCGGGGTCAGATACGCAGTATTTT; CDR3aa: CASSQAYGGAGSDTQYF; v_gene: TRBV4-1; abundance: once; j_gene: TRBJ2-3; d_gene: TRBD2
CDR3nt: TGTGCCAGCTCACCACCGTCACAGAACTATGGCTACACCTTC; CDR3aa: CASSPPSQNYGYTF; v_gene: TRBV18; abundance: NA; j_gene: TRBJ1-2; d_gene: NA
CDR3nt: TGTGCCAGCAGCAGGGGTACTGAAGCTTTCTTT; CDR3aa: CASSRGTEAFF; v_gene: TRBV27; abundance: NA; j_gene: TRBJ1-1; d_gene: NA
CDR3nt: TGTGCCAGCAGGCAGACAGGGGGCCTGACGAGGGCTTTCTTT; CDR3aa: CASRQTGGLTRAFF; v_gene: TRBV25-1; abundance: once; j_gene: TRBJ1-1; d_gene: TRBD1
CDR3nt: TGTGCCACCACCCCAGGGACTAGCGGGGGGATTTCCTACAATGAGCAGTTCTTC; CDR3aa: CATTPGTSGGISYNEQFF; v_gene: TRBV27; abundance: NA; j_gene: TRBJ2-1; d_gene: TRBD2
CDR3nt: TGCGCCAGCAGCCAAGGACAGAGCACAGATACGCAGTATTTT; CDR3aa: CASSQGQSTDTQYF; v_gene: TRBV5-1; abundance: NA; j_gene: TRBJ2-3; d_gene: NA
CDR3nt: TGTGCCAGCAGCCTGGGACTAGCGGGGTGGAACACCGGGGAGCTGTTTTTT; CDR3aa: CASSLGLAGWNTGELFF; v_gene: TRBV5-4; abundance: NA; j_gene: TRBJ2-2; d_gene: TRBD2
CDR3nt: TGTGCCTGGAGTGTAACACCTAAAGAGACCCAGTACTTC; CDR3aa: CAWSVTPKETQYF; v_gene: TRBV30; abundance: NA; j_gene: TRBJ2-5; d_gene: NA
CDR3nt: TGTGCCAGCAGCCCTTCTGGGGGCGGCGGGAGAGAGCCCCAGCATTTT; CDR3aa: CASSPSGGGGREPQHF; v_gene: TRBV9; abundance: NA; j_gene: TRBJ1-5; d_gene: NA
CDR3nt: TGCGCCAGCAGCCCCACAGGGGATGGTGGCTACACCTTC; CDR3aa: CASSPTGDGGYTF; v_gene: TRBV5-1; abundance: few; j_gene: TRBJ1-2; d_gene: TRBD1
CDR3nt: TGTGCCAGCAGCCGGGCCGGGACAGGGAACTACGAGCAGTACTTC; CDR3aa: CASSRAGTGNYEQYF; v_gene: TRBV11-3; abundance: once; j_gene: TRBJ2-7; d_gene: TRBD1
CDR3nt: TGTGCCAGCAGTGCCACAGGGTTTGGCTATGGCTACACCTTC; CDR3aa: CASSATGFGYGYTF; v_gene: TRBV2; abundance: NA; j_gene: TRBJ1-2; d_gene: NA
CDR3nt: TGTGCCAGCACCCCGGCGGGTAATTCACCCCTCCACTTT; CDR3aa: CASTPAGNSPLHF; v_gene: TRBV25-1; abundance: NA; j_gene: TRBJ1-6; d_gene: NA
CDR3nt: TGTGCCAGCAGTATAGCGGGGGACACCGGGGAGCTGTTTTTT; CDR3aa: CASSIAGDTGELFF; v_gene: TRBV6-4; abundance: NA; j_gene: TRBJ2-2; d_gene: TRBD2
CDR3nt: TGTGCCTCTAGACAGCAAGAGACCCAGTACTTC; CDR3aa: CASRQQETQYF; v_gene: TRBV28; abundance: NA; j_gene: TRBJ2-5; d_gene: NA
CDR3nt: TGCGCCAGCAGCCAAGATTTGGTTCAGTCCTTCTCCTACGAGCAGTACTTC; CDR3aa: CASSQDLVQSFSYEQYF; v_gene: TRBV4-3; abundance: NA; j_gene: TRBJ2-7; d_gene: NA
CDR3nt: TGTGCCAGCAGCTTATTATCCTTGATCGGGGAGCTGTTTTTT; CDR3aa: CASSLLSLIGELFF; v_gene: TRBV7-9; abundance: NA; j_gene: TRBJ2-2; d_gene: NA
CDR3nt: TGCGTATTTGGGGGGGACACTGAAGCTTTCTTT; CDR3aa: CVFGGDTEAFF; v_gene: TRBV20-1; abundance: NA; j_gene: TRBJ1-1; d_gene: NA
CDR3nt: TGTGCCAGCAGCTTAGAGTCACGGAACTACACCTTC; CDR3aa: CASSLESRNYTF; v_gene: TRBV7-9; abundance: NA; j_gene: TRBJ1-2; d_gene: NA
CDR3nt: TGTGCCTGGAGTAGGGACGCTGGGGCCAACGTCCTGACTTTC; CDR3aa: CAWSRDAGANVLTF; v_gene: TRBV30; abundance: NA; j_gene: TRBJ2-6; d_gene: NA
CDR3nt: TGTGCCAGCATGTCATACAGGGGGGGCACCGGGGAGCTGTTTTTT; CDR3aa: CASMSYRGGTGELFF; v_gene: TRBV6-5; abundance: NA; j_gene: TRBJ2-2; d_gene: NA
CDR3nt: TGTGCCAGCAGTGCCGGCCTCCGAGACACCATATATTTT; CDR3aa: CASSAGLRDTIYF; v_gene: TRBV6-1; abundance: few; j_gene: TRBJ1-3; d_gene: NA
CDR3nt: TGCGCCAGCAGCCAAGATGGACAGGGCGGTGAAAAACTGTTTTTT; CDR3aa: CASSQDGQGGEKLFF; v_gene: TRBV4-1; abundance: few; j_gene: TRBJ1-4; d_gene: TRBD1
CDR3nt: TGTGCCAGCAGCTTAGATCCTGATTCCCTAGCGGGGACGGCCGGGGAGCTGTTTTTT; CDR3aa: CASSLDPDSLAGTAGELFF; v_gene: TRBV11-2; abundance: NA; j_gene: TRBJ2-2; d_gene: TRBD2
CDR3nt: TGCAGCGTTGTGGGGTCGTATCGGGGGACTGAAGCTTTCTTT; CDR3aa: CSVVGSYRGTEAFF; v_gene: TRBV29-1; abundance: few; j_gene: TRBJ1-1; d_gene: NA
CDR3nt: TGTGCCAGCAGTCGAAGGGAGGTAAACACCGGGGAGCTGTTTTTT; CDR3aa: CASSRREVNTGELFF; v_gene: TRBV25-1; abundance: NA; j_gene: TRBJ2-2; d_gene: NA
CDR3nt: TGTGCCAGCAGCGTAGCGGGGAATGAGCAGTTCTTC; CDR3aa: CASSVAGNEQFF; v_gene: TRBV9; abundance: NA; j_gene: TRBJ2-1; d_gene: NA
CDR3nt: TGTGCCAGCAGTTACCGACAGGGGGCGAACACCGGGGAGCTGTTTTTT; CDR3aa: CASSYRQGANTGELFF; v_gene: TRBV6-5; abundance: NA; j_gene: TRBJ2-2; d_gene: TRBD1
CDR3nt: TGTGCCAGCAGTTACAATAGCAATCAGCCCCAGCATTTT; CDR3aa: CASSYNSNQPQHF; v_gene: TRBV6-5; abundance: NA; j_gene: TRBJ1-5; d_gene: NA
CDR3nt: TGTGCCAGCAGCCAAGATTGGCAGGGGGCTTACATGAACACTGAAGCTTTCTTT; CDR3aa: CASSQDWQGAYMNTEAFF; v_gene: TRBV7-9; abundance: NA; j_gene: TRBJ1-1; d_gene: TRBD1
CDR3nt: TGTGCCAGCAGCCGTGACGGTATCTATGGCTACACCTTC; CDR3aa: CASSRDGIYGYTF; v_gene: TRBV27; abundance: NA; j_gene: TRBJ1-2; d_gene: NA
CDR3nt: TGTGCCAGCAGTGAACAAGGTTCGTCGCAGTACTTC; CDR3aa: CASSEQGSSQYF; v_gene: TRBV2; abundance: few; j_gene: TRBJ2-7; d_gene: NA
CDR3nt: TGTGCCAGCAGCCCAATTACGGTCACCGGGGAGCTGTTTTTT; CDR3aa: CASSPITVTGELFF; v_gene: TRBV7-2; abundance: NA; j_gene: TRBJ2-2; d_gene: NA
CDR3nt: TGTGCCAGCAGCGGCGGGAGGTTGGAAGATTCACCCCTCCACTTT; CDR3aa: CASSGGRLEDSPLHF; v_gene: TRBV11-2; abundance: NA; j_gene: TRBJ1-6; d_gene: NA
CDR3nt: TGTGCCACCAGCAGAGCCGAGGGAACTGAAGCTTTCTTT; CDR3aa: CATSRAEGTEAFF; v_gene: TRBV15; abundance: few; j_gene: TRBJ1-1; d_gene: NA
CDR3nt: TGTGCCAGCCGACCGGGACTCGATAATTCACCCCTCCACTTT; CDR3aa: CASRPGLDNSPLHF; v_gene: TRBV7-6; abundance: NA; j_gene: TRBJ1-6; d_gene: NA